A selection of T cell receptor beta chains follows, all from one sample in a study of blood T cell repertoires in COVID-19. Clones were read by immunoSEQ multiplex PCR, and TCRdb kept only the in-frame ones, dropping some. The sample holds 250,000 to 300,000 clones, about 81% seen once. The source material was PBMCs or T cells enriched from blood (not recorded which). These TCRs come from a man between 25 and 39 years old with acute COVID-19. Each CDR3 is given without its conserved first and last residue.

TRBJ2-1 | TRBV3-1/TRBV3-2 | ASSPGLRGYNEQF
TRBJ1-1 | TRBV11-2 | ASSFAGIGTEAF
TRBJ2-1 | TRBV19 | ASSIIQRGASYNEQF
TRBJ2-3 | TRBV6-4 | ASSVTFSDTQY
TRBJ2-6 | TRBV6-2/TRBV6-3 | ASSYPHRGVSGANVLT
TRBJ1-2 | TRBV11-2 | ASSPRREGSGYT
TRBJ1-4 | TRBV18 | ASSPGKGTNEKLF
TRBJ1-6 | TRBV14 | ASSPTRVNSPLH
TRBJ1-4 | TRBV30 | AWTPLGSGQGLTNEKLF
TRBJ1-5 | TRBV5-6 | ASSLTGTEDQPQH
TRBJ2-5 | TRBV6-5 | ASSYGAETQY
TRBJ2-3 | TRBV3-1/TRBV3-2 | ASRTGTSGLPTDTQY
TRBJ2-2 | TRBV6-4 | ASGVSEVAGTGELF
TRBJ2-1 | TRBV9 | ASSEGLAGAAEQF
TRBJ2-6 | TRBV15 | ATSFRQGGSGANVLT
TRBJ1-2 | TRBV28 | ASTSTGGIGYT
TRBJ2-2 | TRBV27 | ASSLQATTAGELF
TRBJ1-1 | TRBV6-5 | ASRGDRGTSTEAF
TRBJ1-4 | TRBV9 | ASSSGSGGVGEKLF
TRBJ1-1 | TRBV7-9 | ASSWGQRMNTEAF
TRBJ2-1 | TRBV25-1 | ASSASAGGPYNEQF
TRBJ1-2 | TRBV5-4 | ASSSNLSGYT
TRBJ2-3 | TRBV6-6 | ASSFGTGIAPRLGDTQY
TRBJ2-3 | TRBV6-4 | ASSPTSGGPTDTQY
TRBJ1-2 | TRBV5-1 | ASSVDGPGQPYGYT
TRBJ2-5 | TRBV11-2 | ASSLAAGLETQY
TRBJ2-2 | TRBV6-1 | ASSEATAVPTGELF
TRBJ1-1 | TRBV3-1/TRBV3-2 | ASRTTGGRTEAF
TRBJ2-3 | TRBV5-1 | ASSWTGTATDTQY
TRBJ1-5 | TRBV24-1 | ATRSSGAGNQPQH
TRBJ2-2 | TRBV5-1 | ASSWGSWGLELAGDTGELF
TRBJ2-2 | TRBV9 | ASSVGTGTGELF
TRBJ2-3 | TRBV19 | ASSRLAGDRTDTQY
TRBJ2-1 | TRBV7-9 | ASSLGQPSEGLVNEQF
TRBJ1-3 | TRBV29-1 | SVLGQDAGNTIY
TRBJ1-1 | TRBV6-5 | ASSYRTGAEAF
TRBJ2-2 | TRBV27 | ASSLYRRTGGSGELF
TRBJ2-5 | TRBV2 | ASKNGLAEGETQY
TRBJ1-4 | TRBV30 | AWSRGGEKLF
TRBJ1-4 | TRBV18 | ASSPSDSNEKLF
TRBJ1-5 | TRBV30 | AWSVGGTGGQPQH
TRBJ1-6 | TRBV2 | ASSGNNSPLH
TRBJ1-5 | TRBV19 | ASSRGRRGGNQPQH
TRBJ1-3 | TRBV6-1 | ASSEPQGVGGNTIY
TRBJ1-5 | TRBV24-1 | ATSVTGTQPQH
TRBJ1-5 | TRBV19 | ASSEGTGGVGQPQH
TRBJ1-6 | TRBV30 | AWMTGYNSPLH
TRBJ1-1 | TRBV6-5 | ASPPTGRKTEAF
TRBJ1-1 | TRBV6-5 | ASSYDTGGYTEAF
TRBJ2-2 | TRBV5-4 | ASSWDRGNSGELF
TRBJ2-1 | TRBV28 | ASSLRETSFNEQF